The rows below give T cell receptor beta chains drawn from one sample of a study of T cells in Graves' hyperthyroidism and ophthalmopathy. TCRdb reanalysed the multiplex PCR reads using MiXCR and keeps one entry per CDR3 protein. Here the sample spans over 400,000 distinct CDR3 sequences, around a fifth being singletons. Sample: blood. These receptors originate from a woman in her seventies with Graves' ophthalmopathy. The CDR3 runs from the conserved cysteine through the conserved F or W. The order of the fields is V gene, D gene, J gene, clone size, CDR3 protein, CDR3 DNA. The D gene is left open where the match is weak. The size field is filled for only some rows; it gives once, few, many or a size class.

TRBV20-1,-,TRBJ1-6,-,CSARDGGSSYNSPLRF,TGCAGTGCTAGAGATGGGGGCAGCTCCTATAATTCACCCCTCCGCTTT
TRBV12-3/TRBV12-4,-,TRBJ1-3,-,CASSYGSLGGSGNTIYF,TGTGCCAGCAGTTATGGGTCACTGGGAGGCTCTGGAAACACCATATATTTT
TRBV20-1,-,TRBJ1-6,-,CSASHRDYNSPLHF,TGCAGTGCTAGTCACAGGGATTATAATTCACCCCTCCACTTT
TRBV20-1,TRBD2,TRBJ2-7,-,CSARDRRRLAGSSEQYF,TGCAGTGCTAGAGATCGTCGCCGACTAGCGGGAAGCTCCGAGCAGTACTTC
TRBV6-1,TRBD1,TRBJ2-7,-,CASSEEGTEYEQYF,TGTGCCAGCAGTGAAGAAGGGACAGAGTACGAGCAGTACTTC
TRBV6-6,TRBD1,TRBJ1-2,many,CASSYSTGAGGYTF,TGTGCCAGCAGTTACTCGACAGGGGCTGGTGGCTACACCTTC
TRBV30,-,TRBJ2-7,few,CAWSLSGYEQYF,TGTGCCTGGAGTCTAAGCGGGTACGAGCAGTACTTC
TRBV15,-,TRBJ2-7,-,CATSRAPSDSYEQYF,TGTGCCACCAGCAGAGCCCCTAGCGACTCCTACGAGCAGTACTTC
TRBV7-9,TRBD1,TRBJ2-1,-,CASSLPGQGWNEQFF,TGTGCCAGCAGCCTTCCGGGACAGGGGTGGAATGAGCAGTTCTTC
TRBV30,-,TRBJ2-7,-,CAWSEGPLEQYF,TGTGCCTGGAGTGAGGGTCCTTTAGAGCAGTACTTC
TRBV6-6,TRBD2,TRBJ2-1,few,CASSYVRLAGTSYNEQFF,TGTGCCAGCAGTTACGTCCGACTAGCGGGCACTTCCTACAATGAGCAGTTCTTC
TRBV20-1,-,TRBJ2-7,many,CSARTQQASEQYF,TGCAGTGCTAGGACACAACAGGCCTCGGAGCAGTACTTC
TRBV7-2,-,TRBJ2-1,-,CASSLVVAPYNEQFF,TGTGCCAGCAGCTTAGTAGTTGCGCCCTACAATGAGCAGTTCTTC
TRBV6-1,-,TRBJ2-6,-,CASSPRTSSTGANVLTF,TGTGCCAGCAGTCCACGGACAAGTAGCACTGGGGCCAACGTCCTGACTTTC
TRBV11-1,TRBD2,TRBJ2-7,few,CASSRMASGSVYEQYF,TGTGCCAGCAGCCGGATGGCGAGCGGGAGTGTGTACGAGCAGTACTTC
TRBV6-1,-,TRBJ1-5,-,CASSRPPTAMGNQPQHF,TGTGCCAGCAGTCGGCCACCGACCGCGATGGGCAATCAGCCCCAGCATTTT
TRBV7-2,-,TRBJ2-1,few,CASSSFYEQFF,TGTGCCAGCAGCTCGTTCTATGAGCAGTTCTTC
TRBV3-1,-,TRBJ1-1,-,CASSQDSRNTEAFF,TGTGCCAGCAGCCAAGATTCGAGGAACACTGAAGCTTTCTTT
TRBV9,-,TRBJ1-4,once,CASSPRSAEWSEKLFF,TGTGCCAGCAGCCCCCGGTCAGCGGAATGGAGTGAAAAACTGTTTTTT
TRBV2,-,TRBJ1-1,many,CASRQDPRTEAFF,TGTGCCAGCAGGCAGGATCCACGCACTGAAGCTTTCTTT
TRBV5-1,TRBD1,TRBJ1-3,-,CASSLSPQGEGNTIYF,TGCGCCAGCAGCTTGAGCCCACAGGGGGAAGGAAACACCATATATTTT
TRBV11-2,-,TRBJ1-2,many,CASSDAGHYGYTF,TGTGCCAGCAGCGACGCCGGCCACTATGGCTACACCTTC
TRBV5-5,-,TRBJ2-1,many,CASSLFRGMGNEQFF,TGTGCCAGCAGCTTGTTCCGCGGGATGGGAAATGAGCAGTTCTTC
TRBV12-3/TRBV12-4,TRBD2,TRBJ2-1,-,CASSRGRVLVDEQFF,TGTGCCAGCAGCCGCGGGAGGGTGCTGGTTGATGAGCAGTTCTTC
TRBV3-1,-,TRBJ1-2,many,CASSQGDANYGYTF,TGTGCCAGCAGCCAAGGAGACGCTAACTATGGCTACACCTTC
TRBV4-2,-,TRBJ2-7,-,CASSQAVGDRGYEQYF,TGTGCCAGCAGCCAAGCGGTGGGGGACCGGGGGTACGAGCAGTACTTC
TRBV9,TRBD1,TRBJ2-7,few,CASSVTGGLDEQYF,TGTGCCAGCAGCGTAACAGGGGGCCTGGACGAGCAGTACTTC
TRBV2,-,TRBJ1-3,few,CASSKDTFSGNTIYF,TGTGCCAGCAGTAAAGATACTTTCTCTGGAAACACCATATATTTT
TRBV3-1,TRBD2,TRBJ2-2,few,CASSFGSGSGSGELFF,TGTGCCAGCAGCTTTGGTAGCGGGAGTGGTTCCGGGGAGCTGTTTTTT
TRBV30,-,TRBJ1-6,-,CAWSVGFHNSPLHF,TGTGCCTGGAGTGTCGGCTTCCACAATTCACCCCTCCACTTT
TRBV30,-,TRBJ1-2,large,CAWSARGDYGYTF,TGTGCCTGGAGTGCCAGGGGAGACTATGGCTACACCTTC
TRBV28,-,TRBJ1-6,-,CASSSSEENIDYNSPLHF,TGTGCCAGCAGTTCTAGCGAGGAAAATATAGATTATAATTCACCCCTCCACTTT
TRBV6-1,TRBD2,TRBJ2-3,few,CASRPGLAGGPRTDTQYF,TGTGCCAGCAGGCCCGGACTAGCGGGAGGCCCTCGCACAGATACGCAGTATTTT
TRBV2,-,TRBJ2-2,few,CASSVRVTSGFNTGELFF,TGTGCCAGCAGTGTCCGTGTGACCAGCGGATTTAACACCGGGGAGCTGTTTTTT
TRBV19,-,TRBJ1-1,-,CASRDGEAEAFF,TGTGCCAGCCGCGACGGCGAGGCTGAAGCTTTCTTT
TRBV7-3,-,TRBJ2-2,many,CASSRYTGELFF,TGTGCCAGCAGCCGCTACACCGGGGAGCTGTTTTTT
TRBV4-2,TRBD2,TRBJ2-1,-,CASSQESLLAVYNEQFF,TGTGCCAGCAGCCAAGAATCGCTACTAGCGGTCTACAATGAGCAGTTCTTC
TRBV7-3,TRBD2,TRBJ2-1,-,CVSSLGTSGSVFF,TGTGTCAGCAGCTTAGGGACTAGCGGGAGTGTGTTCTTC
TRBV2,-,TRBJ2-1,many,CASRQEVDDEQFF,TGTGCCAGCAGACAGGAGGTTGACGATGAGCAGTTCTTC
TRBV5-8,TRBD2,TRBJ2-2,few,CASSESGRGSTGELFF,TGTGCCAGCAGCGAAAGCGGGAGAGGCAGCACCGGGGAGCTGTTTTTT
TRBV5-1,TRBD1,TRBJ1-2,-,CASSSGTGGDYGYTF,TGCGCCAGCAGCTCCGGGACAGGGGGCGACTATGGCTACACCTTC
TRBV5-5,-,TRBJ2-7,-,CASSYGVVSRGEQYF,TGTGCCAGCAGTTATGGCGTGGTCTCCAGGGGCGAGCAGTACTTC
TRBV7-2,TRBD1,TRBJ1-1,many,CASLSGGAGLTEAFF,TGTGCCAGCCTTTCAGGGGGCGCGGGTCTAACTGAAGCTTTCTTT
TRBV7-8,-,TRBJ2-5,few,CASSPPSGNGPGRETQYF,TGTGCCAGCAGCCCACCTTCGGGGAACGGGCCGGGGAGGGAGACCCAGTACTTC
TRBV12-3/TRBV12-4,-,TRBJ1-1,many,CASRRLRGQLNTEAFF,TGTGCCAGCAGAAGGTTAAGAGGACAGTTGAACACTGAAGCTTTCTTT
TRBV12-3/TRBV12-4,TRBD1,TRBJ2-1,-,CASSLGGTGHLF,TGTGCCAGCAGTTTAGGTGGGACAGGCCATCTCTTC
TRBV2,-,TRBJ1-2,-,CASSEYGKNYGYTF,TGTGCCAGCAGTGAATATGGCAAAAACTATGGCTACACCTTC
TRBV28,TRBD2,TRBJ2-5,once,CASSFLPLAGETQYF,TGTGCCAGCAGTTTCCTCCCTCTAGCGGGAGAGACCCAGTACTTC
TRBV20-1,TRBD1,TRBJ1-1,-,CSARSRGRGTEAFF,TGCAGTGCTAGGAGCAGGGGGCGGGGGACTGAAGCTTTCTTT
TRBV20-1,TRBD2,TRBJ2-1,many,CSAQGTSVYNEQFF,TGCAGTGCCCAAGGGACTAGCGTTTACAATGAGCAGTTCTTC
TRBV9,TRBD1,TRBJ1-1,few,CASSATGVTEAFF,TGTGCCAGCAGCGCTACAGGGGTGACTGAAGCTTTCTTT
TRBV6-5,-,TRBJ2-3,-,CASSWDVTDTQYF,TGTGCCAGCAGTTGGGACGTGACAGATACGCAGTATTTT
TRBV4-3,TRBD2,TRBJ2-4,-,CASSQDLTSANIQYF,TGCGCCAGCAGCCAAGATCTCACTAGCGCAAACATTCAGTACTTC
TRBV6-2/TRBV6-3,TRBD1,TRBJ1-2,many,CASRSGTGVGYTF,TGTGCCAGCAGATCCGGGACAGGAGTCGGCTACACCTTC
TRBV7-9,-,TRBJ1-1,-,CASLPPWGGMSTEAFF,TGTGCCAGCCTCCCCCCCTGGGGGGGAATGAGCACTGAAGCTTTCTTT